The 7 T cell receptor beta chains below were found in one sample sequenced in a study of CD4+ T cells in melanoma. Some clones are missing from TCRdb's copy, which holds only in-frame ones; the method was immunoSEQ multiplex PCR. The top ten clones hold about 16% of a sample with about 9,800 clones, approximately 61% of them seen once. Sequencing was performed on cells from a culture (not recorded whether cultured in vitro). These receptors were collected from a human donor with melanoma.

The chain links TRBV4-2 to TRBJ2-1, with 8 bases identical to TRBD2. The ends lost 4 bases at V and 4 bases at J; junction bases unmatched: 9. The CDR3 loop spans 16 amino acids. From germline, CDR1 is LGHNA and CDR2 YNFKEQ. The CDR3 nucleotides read TGTGCCAGCAGCCCCCCGAGGACGGGGGGGTACAATGAGCAGTTCTTC. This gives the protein CASSPPRTGGYNEQFF.

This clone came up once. The chain's CDR3 is CASSQEGDQPQHF. The CDR3, as DNA: TGTGCCAGCTCGCAAGAAGGGGATCAGCCCCAGCATTTT. The chain carries TRBV18 and TRBJ1-5, with D perhaps matching TRBD1 (5 bases). The V end was cut by 6 bases, the J end by 5 bases, with 11 bases between. The CDR3 has 13 residues. The germline V gene encodes CDR1 KGHSH and CDR2 LQKENI.

The CDR3 is CASSLTDSNNEQFF. For the CDR3, the DNA is TGTGCCAGCAGCTTAACGGACTCAAACAATGAGCAGTTCTTC. The chain is built from TRBV7-9 and TRBJ2-1; tentatively, D is TRBD2 (5 bases). Trimming shortened V by 2 bases and J by 5 bases, and 10 bases separated the two germline ends. Germline CDR1 and CDR2: SEHNR and FQNEAQ (reference sequence). The CDR3 is 14 residues long.

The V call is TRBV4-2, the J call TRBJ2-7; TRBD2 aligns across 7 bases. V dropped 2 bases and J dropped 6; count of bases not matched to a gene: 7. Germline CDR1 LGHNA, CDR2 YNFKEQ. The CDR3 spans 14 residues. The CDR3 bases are TGTGCCAGCAGCCAATTCACTAGCGTGGGCGAGCAGTACTTC. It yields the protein CASSQFTSVGEQYF.

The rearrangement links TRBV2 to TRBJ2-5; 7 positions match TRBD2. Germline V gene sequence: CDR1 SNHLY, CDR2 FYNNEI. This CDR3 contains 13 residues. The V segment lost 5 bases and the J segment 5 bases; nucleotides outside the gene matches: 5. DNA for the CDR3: TGTGCCAGCAGTAGGGAGGGCCGGGAGACCCAGTACTTC. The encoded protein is CASSREGRETQYF.

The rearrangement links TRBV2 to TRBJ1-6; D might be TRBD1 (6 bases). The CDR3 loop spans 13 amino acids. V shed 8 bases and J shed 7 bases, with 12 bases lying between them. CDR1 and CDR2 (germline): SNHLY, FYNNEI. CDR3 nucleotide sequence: TGTGCCAGCCGGGGAGGGGGAAATTCACCCCTCCACTTT. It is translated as CASRGGGNSPLHF.

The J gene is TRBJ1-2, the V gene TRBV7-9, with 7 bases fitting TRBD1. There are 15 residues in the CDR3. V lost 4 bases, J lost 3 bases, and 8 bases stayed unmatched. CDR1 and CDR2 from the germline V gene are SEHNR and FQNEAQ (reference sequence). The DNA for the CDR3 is TGTGCCAGCAGCTCTACCGGGACAGTAGACTATGGCTACACCTTC. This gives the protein CASSSTGTVDYGYTF.